Listed below are T cell receptor beta chains from one sample, sequenced in a study of OX40 agonist ivuxolimab in advanced cancers. This table comes from immunoSEQ multiplex PCR, and its TCRdb copy is limited to in-frame clones, with some not included. This sample has 60,000 to 85,000 clones, with roughly 90% found just once. The sample in question was CD4+ or CD8+ T cells sorted from blood, obtained in a trial of the OX40 agonist ivuxolimab. The source is an adult with an advanced solid tumor such as melanoma, head and neck, liver or kidney cancer. Both conserved end residues are part of each CDR3. A D gene is named only where the DNA matches it firmly. Part of the rows lack a size; the others show once, few, many or a class for expanded clones.

d_call clone_size j_call v_call cdr3_aa cdr3_nt
TRBD1 NA TRBJ1-5 TRBV19 CASSPVRTGRTQPQHF TGTGCCAGTAGTCCGGTCAGGACAGGGCGTACTCAGCCCCAGCATTTT
NA NA TRBJ1-4 TRBV19 CASSDREPATNEKLFF TGTGCCAGTAGCGACAGAGAGCCTGCAACTAATGAAAAACTGTTTTTT
TRBD1 NA TRBJ2-7 TRBV14 CASSQAEGAKQYF TGTGCCAGCAGCCAAGCAGAGGGGGCGAAGCAGTACTTC
NA NA TRBJ2-7 TRBV19 CASSRQGGIGEQYF TGTGCCAGTAGTAGACAGGGAGGGATAGGCGAGCAGTACTTC
TRBD1 NA TRBJ1-2 TRBV5-6 CASSPPGTEFNYGYTF TGTGCCAGCAGCCCCCCCGGGACAGAGTTTAACTATGGCTACACCTTC
TRBD1 NA TRBJ2-2 TRBV7-8 CASSLRATGDTGELFF TGTGCCAGCAGCCTAAGGGCGACAGGGGACACCGGGGAGCTGTTTTTT
NA NA TRBJ2-2 TRBV19 CASSSQGPIAGELFF TGTGCCAGTAGTAGCCAAGGTCCCATAGCCGGGGAGCTGTTTTTT
NA once TRBJ2-6 TRBV6-1 CASSEGSGTNVLTF TGTGCCAGCAGTGAAGGCTCTGGGACCAACGTCCTGACTTTC
NA NA TRBJ1-5 TRBV7-9 CASSLVGGTNQPQHF TGTGCCAGCAGCTTAGTTGGGGGGACTAATCAGCCCCAGCATTTT
NA NA TRBJ2-1 TRBV5-1 CASSQGGNNEQFF TGCGCCAGCAGTCAGGGCGGGAACAATGAGCAGTTCTTC
TRBD1 NA TRBJ1-2 TRBV28 CASSLPRQGFYGYTF TGTGCCAGCAGTTTACCCAGACAGGGCTTCTATGGCTACACCTTC
NA once TRBJ1-2 TRBV27 CASRRRTLDGYTF TGTGCCAGCAGACGCAGGACTCTCGATGGCTACACCTTC
NA NA TRBJ2-6 TRBV13 CASSLSTTGANVLTF TGTGCCAGCAGCTTATCAACGACTGGGGCCAACGTCCTGACTTTC
NA once TRBJ2-7 TRBV7-2 CASSWLGSGYEQYF TGTGCCAGCAGCTGGCTGGGTAGCGGCTACGAGCAGTACTTC
NA NA TRBJ1-5 TRBV19 CASSMTGYLHQPQHF TGTGCCAGTAGCATGACAGGTTATCTCCATCAGCCCCAGCATTTT
TRBD1 NA TRBJ2-2 TRBV7-3 CASSLGDRNTGELFF TGTGCCAGCAGCTTAGGGGACAGAAACACCGGGGAGCTGTTTTTT
NA NA TRBJ2-5 TRBV2 CASTLPTGIQETQYF TGTGCCAGCACACTTCCTACAGGGATACAAGAGACCCAGTACTTC
TRBD2 NA TRBJ2-7 TRBV10-2 CASSDSLGLADYEQYF TGCGCCAGCAGTGACTCCCTAGGGCTAGCGGACTACGAGCAGTACTTC